This TCR beta chain was captured by sequencing in a study of early T cells in non-severe SARS-CoV-2 infection. Whole-study findings and limits: Sequences matched to VDJdb favored anti-spike CD8 responses, while private and CD4 specificities were missed.

Comments on this clonotype: Its antigen is currently unknown.

TCRdb re-called the 5' RACE reads through MiXCR, storing one row per CDR3 protein. The sample yields 45,000 to 55,000 distinct CDR3 sequences, about 6.5% seen once. CDR3 size: 15 residues. V lost 2 bases to trimming and J lost 4 bases; unmatched junction nucleotides: 8. Material: whole blood, obtained at baseline. The chain recombines TRBV12-3 or TRBV12-4 with TRBJ2-7, with TRBD1 matching over 7 bases. This clonotype was obtained from an adult who was a healthcare worker with PCR-confirmed SARS-CoV-2 infection or an uninfected control (not recorded which). The CDR3 DNA reads as TGTGCCAGCAGTTTATCGGAGACAGGGCGGTACGAGCAGTACTTC. This translates into CASSLSETGRYEQYF.